Listed here are 20 T cell receptor beta chains from one sample, sequenced in a study of blood T cell repertoires in COVID-19. Method: immunoSEQ multiplex PCR; TCRdb's copy keeps in-frame clones and lacks some. The sample holds a few hundred thousand clones; under 90% are singletons and the top ten take 10%. The sequencing input was PBMCs or T cells enriched from blood (not recorded which). The source is a woman younger than 35 who had recovered from COVID-19.

The V call is TRBV2, the J call TRBJ2-7, with D perhaps TRBD1 (5 bases). Germline V gene sequence: CDR1 SNHLY, CDR2 FYNNEI. V was cut by 5 bases and J by 3 bases, with 8 bases left in between. This CDR3 has 12 residues. DNA of the CDR3: TGTGCCAGCAGTTACAGGAGCTACGAGCAGTACTTC. This encodes CASSYRSYEQYF.

The V and J genes are TRBV12-3 or TRBV12-4 and TRBJ2-7; unclear D gene. V was trimmed by 3 bases and J by 2 bases, leaving 2 bases between them. The CDR3 spans 11 residues. CDR3 coding DNA: TGTGCCAGCAGTTTCACCTACGAGCAGTACTTC. Its translation is CASSFTYEQYF.

This clone was seen just once. V gene TRBV11-3 combines with J gene TRBJ1-1, with TRBD1 identical over 7 bases. The ends lost 2 bases at V and 1 base at J; junction bases unmatched: 1. CDR3 length equals 14 residues. Germline assignment: CDR1 SGHNT and CDR2 YENEEA. CDR3: CASSLTGANTEAFF. Here the CDR3 DNA reads TGTGCCAGCAGCTTAACAGGGGCGAACACTGAAGCTTTCTTT.

The chain combines TRBV10-3 with TRBJ1-2, with D uncertain. V lost 4 bases and J 8 bases, leaving 11 bases between the germline ends. CDR1 is ENHRY and CDR2 is SYGVKD in the germline V gene. The CDR3 has 12 amino acids. The CDR3 spells CAISGEGTGYTF. The CDR3 DNA reads as TGTGCCATCAGTGGGGAGGGTACGGGCTACACCTTC.

The V gene is TRBV6-5, the J gene TRBJ2-7; TRBD1 matches 7 bases. V shed 7 bases and J 5 bases; nucleotides not matched to a gene: 11. The germline V gene encodes CDR1 MNHEY and CDR2 SVGAGI. CDR3 length equals 14 residues. The CDR3 coding sequence is TGTGCCAGCACTCGATATACAGGGGAGAACGAGCAGTACTTC. Translation gives CASTRYTGENEQYF.

This clone was counted a single time. V usage is TRBV13 and J usage is TRBJ2-7; TRBD2 is a possible D gene (5 bases). The CDR3 runs to 13 residues. The germline V gene encodes CDR1 PRHDT and CDR2 FYEKMQ (reference sequence). Trimming removed 4 bases from V and 2 bases from J, with 9 bases in between. This CDR3 reads CASSWTGTYEQYF. CDR3 bases: TGTGCCAGCAGCTGGACGGGGACCTACGAGCAGTACTTC. Full variable domain (rest looked up from reference TRBV13 and TRBJ2-7): AAGVIQSPRHLIKEKRETATLKCYPIPRHDTVYWYQQGPGQDPQFLISFYEKMQSDKGSIPDRFSAQQFSDYHSELNMSSLELGDSALYFCASSWTGTYEQYFGPGTRLTVT.

This chain connects TRBV5-1 to TRBJ2-2; TRBD1 is a possible D gene (5 bases). Deletions cut 3 bases from V and 5 bases from J, with 14 bases between. The CDR3 runs to 15 residues. CDR1 is SGHRS, CDR2 YFSETQ, per germline. This chain's CDR3 is CASSWQGRETGELFF. The CDR3 DNA reads TGCGCCAGCAGCTGGCAGGGAAGAGAGACCGGGGAGCTGTTTTTT.

V usage is TRBV11-2 and J usage is TRBJ1-4, with 7 bases that match TRBD1. This CDR3 contains 12 residues. The germline V gene encodes CDR1 SGHAT and CDR2 FQNNGV. After removal of 5 bases from V and 7 bases from J, the junction contained 1 base not matched to a gene. This chain's CDR3 is CASSRGLEKLFF. The CDR3 DNA reads as TGTGCCAGCAGCAGGGGGCTTGAAAAACTGTTTTTT.

CDR3 residues: CASRVQGEAEAFF. In DNA, the CDR3 is TGTGCCAGCAGAGTTCAGGGGGAGGCTGAAGCTTTCTTT. The V gene is TRBV11-2, the J gene TRBJ1-1, with 7 nucleotides matching TRBD1. Germline lookup yields CDR1 SGHAT and CDR2 FQNNGV. The CDR3 sequence is 13 residues long. V shed 6 bases and J 6 bases; nucleotides not matched to a gene: 7.

The chain recombines TRBV7-3 with TRBJ2-3; possibly TRBD1 for D (6 bases). Trimming shortened V by 5 bases and J by 2 bases, and 11 bases separated the two germline ends. The length of the CDR3 is 14 residues. Germline V lookup: CDR1 SGHTA, CDR2 FQGTGA. CDR3: CASSKQGFTDTQYF. The CDR3 nucleotides are TGTGCCAGCAGCAAACAGGGTTTCACAGATACGCAGTATTTT.

The chain employs TRBV28 and TRBJ2-3, with a tentative D call TRBD2 (6 bases). Germline V lookup: CDR1 MDHEN, CDR2 SYDVKM. Trimming left V 4 bases short and J 5 bases short, with 19 bases between. The length of the CDR3 is 16 residues. CDR3 DNA: TGTGCCAGCAGTTATGGGGCGCGGGGCCCGGGAGATACGCAGTATTTT. This translates into CASSYGARGPGDTQYF.

This clone was recorded many times. J is TRBJ1-2 and V is TRBV9; D not certain. CDR3 length equals 19 residues. Per the germline V gene, CDR1 is SGDLS and CDR2 is YYNGEE. Trimming left V 0 bases short and J 2 bases short, with 23 bases between. CDR3: CASSVGLSMTTRLNYGYTF. As DNA, the CDR3 is TGTGCCAGCAGCGTAGGCCTCAGTATGACTACGAGACTAAACTATGGCTACACCTTC. Based on the CDR3 plus reference TRBV9 and TRBJ1-2, the full variable domain is DSGVTQTPKHLITATGQRVTLRCSPRSGDLSVYWYQQSLDQGLQFLIQYYNGEERAKGNILERFSAQQFPDLHSELNLSSLELGDSALYFCASSVGLSMTTRLNYGYTFGSGTRLTVV.

This sequence joins TRBV9 and TRBJ2-7; TRBD2 matches at 9 bases. Losses at the gene ends were 3 bases for V and 2 bases for J; bases not matched to a gene: 3. The CDR3 spans 14 residues. Germline V gene lookup returns CDR1 SGDLS and CDR2 YYNGEE. The CDR3 DNA reads TGTGCCAGCAGCGCCGCGGGGGGGCCCTACGAGCAGTACTTC. Encoded protein: CASSAAGGPYEQYF.

The chain joins TRBV9 to TRBJ2-5, with D maybe TRBD1 (7 bases). The CDR3 totals 13 residues. The germline gives CDR1 SGDLS, CDR2 YYNGEE. Trimming removed 4 bases at V and 3 bases at J, with 10 bases between. The CDR3 sequence is CASSQGEEETQYF. CDR3 coding DNA: TGTGCCAGCAGCCAGGGGGAGGAAGAGACCCAGTACTTC. Full variable domain (rest looked up from reference TRBV9 and TRBJ2-5): DSGVTQTPKHLITATGQRVTLRCSPRSGDLSVYWYQQSLDQGLQFLIQYYNGEERAKGNILERFSAQQFPDLHSELNLSSLELGDSALYFCASSQGEEETQYFGPGTRLLVL.

The chain uses TRBV19 and TRBJ1-2, with unresolved D. Trimming pared 6 bases from V and 7 bases from J, leaving 12 bases between. Per the germline V gene, CDR1 is LNHDA and CDR2 is SQIVND (reference sequence). The CDR3 has 12 amino acids. CDR3 region: CASRRGEGGYTF. The CDR3 nucleotides are TGTGCCAGTAGGCGCGGGGAAGGTGGCTACACCTTC.

Only one count was recorded for this clone. This rearrangement joins TRBV19 to TRBJ2-1; 16 bases fit TRBD2. Trimming at V came to 1 base and at J to 7 bases, leaving 7 bases not matched to a gene. Germline assignment: CDR1 LNHDA and CDR2 SQIVND (reference sequence). This CDR3 comprises 18 residues. The CDR3 sequence is CASSIAWVGLAGGNEQFF. In nucleotides, the CDR3 is TGTGCCAGTAGTATAGCTTGGGTGGGACTAGCGGGGGGGAATGAGCAGTTCTTC.

This chain connects TRBV5-1 to TRBJ1-1; TRBD1 aligns across 8 bases. Germline V lookup: CDR1 SGHRS, CDR2 YFSETQ. CDR3 length: 17 residues. The V segment lost 3 bases and the J segment 3 bases; nucleotides outside the gene matches: 13. CDR3 bases: TGCGCCAGCAGCTCCCCACCGGGCAGGGGGCGCCACACTGAAGCTTTCTTT. Protein: CASSSPPGRGRHTEAFF.

This clone was counted a single time. The chain joins TRBV10-3 to TRBJ2-2, with TRBD2 identical over 11 bases. The germline gives CDR1 ENHRY, CDR2 SYGVKD. Germline trimming cut 0 bases from V and 0 bases from J; bases unmatched to any gene: 3. The CDR3 sequence is 18 residues long. The CDR3 coding sequence is TGTGCCATCAGTGAGTCGGCTAGCGGGGGGCCGAACACCGGGGAGCTGTTTTTT. Residues: CAISESASGGPNTGELFF.

This CDR3 reads CASSSDTVDRYEQFF. CDR3 DNA sequence: TGTGCCAGCAGCTCCGATACGGTTGACAGATATGAGCAGTTCTTC. The V gene is TRBV7-9, the J gene TRBJ2-1; possible D gene TRBD1, 5 bases. CDR1 and CDR2 from the germline V gene are SEHNR and FQNEAQ (reference sequence). The CDR3 totals 15 residues. Trimming removed 4 bases at V and 8 bases at J, with 18 bases between.

The CDR3 sequence: CASSLELRSYNSPLHF. The CDR3 DNA sequence: TGTGCCAGCAGCTTAGAACTTCGCTCCTATAATTCACCCCTCCACTTT. The chain joins TRBV7-8 to TRBJ1-6, with no clear D. Germline CDR1 reads SGHVS; CDR2 reads FQNEAQ. Trimming took 1 base from V and 0 from J, leaving 7 bases between them. This CDR3 is built from 16 residues.